This section outlines one TCR beta chain sequence together with its context. As yet, its antigen is unknown. This entry belongs to a study of shared clonotypes between healthy human individuals. Whole-study findings and limits: Non-shared clonotypes displayed generation probabilities falling below those of clonotypes present in all four donors. Estimated richness values were generally larger in naive subsets than in memory subsets.

Sequencing was performed with immunoSEQ multiplex PCR; in TCRdb, only in-frame clones are kept and a portion is missing. This repertoire shows more than 2 million clones, around 95% found once; its top ten account for approximately 0.13%. With 1 base removed from V and 5 bases from J, the gap between germline ends came to 11 bases. CDR3 length: 14 residues. Germline V gene lookup returns CDR1 SGHTA and CDR2 FQGTGA. The clonotype was recovered from a man younger than 35 in good health. Sequencing used naive CD4+ T cells sorted from blood. Subset defined: CD45RA+ positively selected. V and J are TRBV7-3 and TRBJ2-5; D not resolved. The CDR3 nucleotides read TGTGCCAGCAGCTTAAACAGCGTCGCCGAGACCCAGTACTTC. Translated, it gives CASSLNSVAETQYF.